This TCR beta chain comes out of a study of blood T cell repertoires in COVID-19. About the study: Samples came from the United States, Italy and Spain, spanning acute and convalescent COVID-19.

Cohort assignment relied on participant-reported clinical history. The CDR3 contains 15 residues. Trimming took 4 bases from V and 1 from J; bases not matched to a gene: 5. The germline gives CDR1 SGHKS, CDR2 YYEKEE (reference sequence). Study processing details: Amplifying reference gene primers gave estimates of nucleated cell counts. Sequenced by immunoSEQ multiplex PCR; TCRdb stores in-frame clones only, minus some. That table furnishes V, J and clone size, whereas the DNA furnished D and trimming. The top ten clones hold around 2.1% of a sample with approximately 390,000 clones, roughly 87% of them seen once.

Sequencing input: PBMCs or T cells enriched from blood (not recorded which). The sequence was collected from a woman aged 40 to 50 with acute COVID-19. The chain couples TRBV5-5 to TRBJ1-5; TRBD1 agrees at 7 bases. The CDR3: CASSPQGQSNQPQHF. DNA of the CDR3: TGTGCCAGCAGCCCACAGGGGCAAAGCAATCAGCCCCAGCATTTT.